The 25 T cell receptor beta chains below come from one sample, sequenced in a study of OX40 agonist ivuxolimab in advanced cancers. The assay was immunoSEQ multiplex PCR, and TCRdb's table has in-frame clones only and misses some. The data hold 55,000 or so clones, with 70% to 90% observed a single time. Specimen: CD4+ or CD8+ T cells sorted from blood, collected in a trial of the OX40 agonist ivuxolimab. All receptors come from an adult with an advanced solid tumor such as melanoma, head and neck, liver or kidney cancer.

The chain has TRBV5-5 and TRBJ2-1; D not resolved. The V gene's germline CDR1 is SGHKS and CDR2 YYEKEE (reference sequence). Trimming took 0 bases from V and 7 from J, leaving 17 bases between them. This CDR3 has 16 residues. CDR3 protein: CASSLAPPPTVNEQFF. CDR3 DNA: TGTGCCAGCAGCTTGGCTCCCCCTCCTACCGTTAATGAGCAGTTCTTC.

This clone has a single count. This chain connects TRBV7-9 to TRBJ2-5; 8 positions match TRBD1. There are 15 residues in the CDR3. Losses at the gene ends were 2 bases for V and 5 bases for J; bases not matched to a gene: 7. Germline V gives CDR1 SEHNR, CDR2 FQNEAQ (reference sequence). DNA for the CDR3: TGTGCCAGCAGCTTAACCCAGGGGGCTATGGAGACCCAGTACTTC. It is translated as CASSLTQGAMETQYF.

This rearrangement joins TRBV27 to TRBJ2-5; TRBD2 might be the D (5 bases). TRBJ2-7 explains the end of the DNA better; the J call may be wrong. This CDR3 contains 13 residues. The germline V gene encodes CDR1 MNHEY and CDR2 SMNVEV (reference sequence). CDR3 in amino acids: CASSTPTTYEQYF. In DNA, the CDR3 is TGTGCCAGCAGCACACCGACTACCTACGAGCAGTACTTC.

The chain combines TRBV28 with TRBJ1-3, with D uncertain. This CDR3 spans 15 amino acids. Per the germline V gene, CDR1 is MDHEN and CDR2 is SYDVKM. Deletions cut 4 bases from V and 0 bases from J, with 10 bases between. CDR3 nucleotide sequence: TGTGCCAGCAGTTACCACCCTCTCTCTGGAAACACCATATATTTT. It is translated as CASSYHPLSGNTIYF.

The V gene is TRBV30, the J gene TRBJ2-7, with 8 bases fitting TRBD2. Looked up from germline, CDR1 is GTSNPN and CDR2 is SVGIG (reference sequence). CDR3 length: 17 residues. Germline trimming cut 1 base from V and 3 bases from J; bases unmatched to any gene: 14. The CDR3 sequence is CAWSGSWLAGPDYEQYF. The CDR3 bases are TGTGCCTGGAGTGGCAGTTGGCTAGCGGGTCCAGACTACGAGCAGTACTTC.

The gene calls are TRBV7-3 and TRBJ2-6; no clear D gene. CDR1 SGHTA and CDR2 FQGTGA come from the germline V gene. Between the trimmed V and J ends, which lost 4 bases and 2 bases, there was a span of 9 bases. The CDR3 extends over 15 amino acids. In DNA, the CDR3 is TGTGCCAGCAGCTCCGGGTTGGCTGGGGCCAACGTCCTGACTTTC. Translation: CASSSGLAGANVLTF.

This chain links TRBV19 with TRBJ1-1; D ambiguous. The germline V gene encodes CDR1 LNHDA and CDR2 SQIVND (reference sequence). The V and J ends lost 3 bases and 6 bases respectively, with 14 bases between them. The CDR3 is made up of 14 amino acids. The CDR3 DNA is TGTGCCAGTAGTATTAAGGGTGGGCACGCTGAAGCTTTCTTT. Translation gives CASSIKGGHAEAFF.

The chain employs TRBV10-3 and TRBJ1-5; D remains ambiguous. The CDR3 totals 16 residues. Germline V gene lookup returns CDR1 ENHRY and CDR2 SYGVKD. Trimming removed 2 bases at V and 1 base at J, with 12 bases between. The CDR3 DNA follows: TGTGCCATCAGTGAGGGCCCCCTGGGAAGCAATCAGCCCCAGCATTTT. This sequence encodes CAISEGPLGSNQPQHF.

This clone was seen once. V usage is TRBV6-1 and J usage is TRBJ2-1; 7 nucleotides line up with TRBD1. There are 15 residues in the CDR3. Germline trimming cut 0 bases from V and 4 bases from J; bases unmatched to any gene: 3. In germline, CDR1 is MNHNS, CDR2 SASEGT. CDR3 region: CASSEARGQYNEQFF. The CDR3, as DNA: TGTGCCAGCAGTGAAGCGAGGGGGCAATACAATGAGCAGTTCTTC.

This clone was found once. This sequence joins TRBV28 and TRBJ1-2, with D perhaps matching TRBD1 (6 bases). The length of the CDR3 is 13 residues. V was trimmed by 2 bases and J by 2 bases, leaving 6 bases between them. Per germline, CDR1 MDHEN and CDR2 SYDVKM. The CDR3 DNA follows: TGTGCCAGCAGTTTAACAGGGAACTATGGCTACACCTTC. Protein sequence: CASSLTGNYGYTF.

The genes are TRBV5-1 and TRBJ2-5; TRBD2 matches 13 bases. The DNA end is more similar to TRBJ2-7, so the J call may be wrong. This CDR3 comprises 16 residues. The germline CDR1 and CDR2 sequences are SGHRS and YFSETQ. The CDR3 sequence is CASSFGLAGVSYEQYF. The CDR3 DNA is TGCGCCAGCAGCTTCGGACTAGCGGGAGTCTCCTACGAGCAGTACTTC.

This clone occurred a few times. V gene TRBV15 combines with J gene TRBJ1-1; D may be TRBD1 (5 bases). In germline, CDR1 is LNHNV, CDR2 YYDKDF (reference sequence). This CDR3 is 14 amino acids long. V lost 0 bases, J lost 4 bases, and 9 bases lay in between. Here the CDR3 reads CATSRDQGGTEAFF. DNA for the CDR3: TGTGCCACCAGCAGAGATCAGGGTGGCACTGAAGCTTTCTTT.

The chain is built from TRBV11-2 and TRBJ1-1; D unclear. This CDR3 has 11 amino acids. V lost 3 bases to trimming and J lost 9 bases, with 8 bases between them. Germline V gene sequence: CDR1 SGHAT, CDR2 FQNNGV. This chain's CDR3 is CASSFGQKAFF. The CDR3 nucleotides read TGTGCCAGCAGCTTTGGGCAGAAAGCTTTCTTT. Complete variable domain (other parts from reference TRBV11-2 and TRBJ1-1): EAGVAQSPRYKIIEKRQSVAFWCNPISGHATLYWYQQILGQGPKLLIQFQNNGVVDDSQLPKDRFSAERLKGVDSTLKIQPAKLEDSAVYLCASSFGQKAFFGQGTRLTVV.

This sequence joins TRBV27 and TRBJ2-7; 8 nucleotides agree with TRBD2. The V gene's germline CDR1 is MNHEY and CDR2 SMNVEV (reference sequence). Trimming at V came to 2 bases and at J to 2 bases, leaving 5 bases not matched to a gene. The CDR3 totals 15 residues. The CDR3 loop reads CASSLRAGGTYEQYF. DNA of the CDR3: TGTGCCAGCAGTTTACGTGCGGGAGGCACCTACGAGCAGTACTTC.

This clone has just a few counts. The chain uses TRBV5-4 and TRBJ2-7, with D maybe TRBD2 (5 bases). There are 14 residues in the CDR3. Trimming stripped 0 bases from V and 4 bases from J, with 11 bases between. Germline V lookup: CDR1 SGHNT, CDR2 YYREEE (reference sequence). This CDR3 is CASSLGRVPYEQYF. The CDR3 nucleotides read TGTGCCAGCAGCTTGGGGCGGGTTCCATACGAGCAGTACTTC.

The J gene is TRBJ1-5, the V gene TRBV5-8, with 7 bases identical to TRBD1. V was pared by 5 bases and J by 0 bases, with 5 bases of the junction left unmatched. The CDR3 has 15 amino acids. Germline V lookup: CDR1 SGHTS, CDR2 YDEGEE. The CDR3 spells CASSPGQLSNQPQHF. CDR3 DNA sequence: TGTGCCAGCAGTCCGGGACAGCTTAGCAATCAGCCCCAGCATTTT.

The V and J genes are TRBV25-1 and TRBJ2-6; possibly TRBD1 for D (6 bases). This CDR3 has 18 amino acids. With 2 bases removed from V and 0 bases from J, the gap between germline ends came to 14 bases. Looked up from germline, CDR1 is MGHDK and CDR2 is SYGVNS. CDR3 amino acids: CASSEGGQPRSGANVLTF. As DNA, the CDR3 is TGTGCCAGCAGTGAAGGAGGACAGCCACGCTCTGGGGCCAACGTCCTGACTTTC.

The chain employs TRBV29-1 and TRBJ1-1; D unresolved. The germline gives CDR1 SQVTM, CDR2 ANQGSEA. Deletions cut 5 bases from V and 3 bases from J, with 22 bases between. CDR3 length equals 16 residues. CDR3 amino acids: CSVYGHIVRRDTEAFF. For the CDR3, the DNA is TGCAGCGTTTACGGTCATATAGTAAGAAGGGACACTGAAGCTTTCTTT. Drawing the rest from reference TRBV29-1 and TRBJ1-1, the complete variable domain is SAVISQKPSRDICQRGTSLTIQCQVDSQVTMMFWYRQQPGQSLTLIATANQGSEATYESGFVIDKFPISRPNLTFSTLTVSNMSPEDSSIYLCSVYGHIVRRDTEAFFGQGTRLTVV.

CDR3: CASNRVFSYEQYF. As DNA, the CDR3 is TGTGCCAGCAACAGGGTCTTCTCCTACGAGCAGTACTTC. The chain employs TRBV2 and TRBJ2-7; perhaps TRBD1 as D (6 bases). The length of the CDR3 is 13 residues. CDR1 is SNHLY and CDR2 is FYNNEI in the germline V gene. Trimming cost V 7 bases and J 0 bases, with 10 bases left between them.

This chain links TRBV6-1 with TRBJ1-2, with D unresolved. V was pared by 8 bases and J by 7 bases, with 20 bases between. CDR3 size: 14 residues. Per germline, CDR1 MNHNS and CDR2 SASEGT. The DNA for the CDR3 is TGTGCCAGCTTTGTTGAGCCGGCGTCTCGTGGCTACACCTTC. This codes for CASFVEPASRGYTF.

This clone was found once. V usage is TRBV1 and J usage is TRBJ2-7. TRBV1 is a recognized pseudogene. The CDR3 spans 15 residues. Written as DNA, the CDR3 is TGCACCAGCAGCCAAGCTTCCGGGCCCGCCAACGAGCAGTACTTC. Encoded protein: CTSSQASGPANEQYF.

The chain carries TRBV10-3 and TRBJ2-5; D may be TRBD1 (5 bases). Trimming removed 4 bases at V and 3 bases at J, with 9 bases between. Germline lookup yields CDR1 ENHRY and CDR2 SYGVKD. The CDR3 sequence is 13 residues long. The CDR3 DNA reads TGTGCCATCAGTGGAGCGACAGAAGAGACCCAGTACTTC. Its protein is CAISGATEETQYF.

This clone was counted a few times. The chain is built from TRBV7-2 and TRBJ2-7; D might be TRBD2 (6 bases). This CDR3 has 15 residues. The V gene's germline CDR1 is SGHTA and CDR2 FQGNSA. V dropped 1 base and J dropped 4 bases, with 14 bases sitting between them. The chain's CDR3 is CASSLVGGVGYEQYF. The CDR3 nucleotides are TGTGCCAGCAGCTTAGTGGGAGGAGTGGGGTACGAGCAGTACTTC.

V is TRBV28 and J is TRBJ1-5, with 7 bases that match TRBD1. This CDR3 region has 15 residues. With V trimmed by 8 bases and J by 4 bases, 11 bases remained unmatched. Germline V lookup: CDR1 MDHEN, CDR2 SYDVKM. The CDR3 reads CASLPVGTDNQPQHF. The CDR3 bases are TGTGCCAGCTTGCCGGTCGGGACAGATAATCAGCCCCAGCATTTT.

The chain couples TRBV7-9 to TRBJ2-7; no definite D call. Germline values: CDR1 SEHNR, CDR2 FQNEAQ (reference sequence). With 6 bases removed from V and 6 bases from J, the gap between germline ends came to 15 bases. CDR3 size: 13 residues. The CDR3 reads CASSSLDDTEQYF. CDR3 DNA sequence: TGTGCCAGCAGTTCCCTCGACGATACCGAGCAGTACTTC. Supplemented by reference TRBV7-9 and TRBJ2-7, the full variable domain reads DTGVSQNPRHKITKRGQNVTFRCDPISEHNRLYWYRQTLGQGPEFLTYFQNEAQLEKSRLLSDRFSAERPKGSFSTLEIQRTEQGDSAMYLCASSSLDDTEQYFGPGTRLTVT.